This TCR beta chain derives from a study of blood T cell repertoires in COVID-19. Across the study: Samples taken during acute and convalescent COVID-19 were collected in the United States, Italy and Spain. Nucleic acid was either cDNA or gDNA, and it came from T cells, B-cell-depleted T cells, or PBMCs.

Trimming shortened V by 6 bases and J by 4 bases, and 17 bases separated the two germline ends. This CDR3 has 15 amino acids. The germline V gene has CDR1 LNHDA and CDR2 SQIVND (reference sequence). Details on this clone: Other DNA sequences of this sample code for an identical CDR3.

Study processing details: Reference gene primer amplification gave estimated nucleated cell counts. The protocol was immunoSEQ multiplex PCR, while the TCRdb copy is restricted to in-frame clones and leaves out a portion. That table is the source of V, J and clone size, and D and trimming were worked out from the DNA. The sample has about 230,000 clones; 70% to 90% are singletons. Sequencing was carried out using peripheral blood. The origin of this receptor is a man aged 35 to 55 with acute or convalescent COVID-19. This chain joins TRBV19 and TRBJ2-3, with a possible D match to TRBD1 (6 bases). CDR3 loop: CASRRQAFGADTQYF. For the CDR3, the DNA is TGTGCCAGTAGACGACAGGCGTTCGGAGCAGATACGCAGTATTTT.